This T cell receptor beta chain stems from a study of identical twins. A universal primer site was incorporated via template switching, and the cDNA contained unique molecular identifiers. TCRdb processed the 5' RACE reads anew with MiXCR; each CDR3 protein has one entry. This table has hundreds of thousands of distinct CDR3 sequences, 21% appearing once. Study-wide results and limits: In cord blood, abundant beta clonotypes had fewer insertions; memory showed no trend.

CDR3 size: 14 residues. Trimming cost V 6 bases and J 2 bases, with 13 bases left between them. Germline lookup yields CDR1 DFQATT and CDR2 SNEGSKA (reference sequence). This clonotype was observed many times. As yet, its antigen is unknown. This sample was also put to use in a study of T cells expressing NK-cell markers. From that paper: About six donors showed dominant NKG2C+ clonotypes comprising about 1.0-8% of their CD8+ T cells.

The chain links TRBV20-1 to TRBJ2-2; TRBD2 might be the D (6 bases). The sample consisted of PBMCs. This receptor was identified in a young woman in good health. The CDR3: CSAVPGGNTGELFF. Written as DNA, the CDR3 is TGCAGTGCCGTGCCCGGGGGTAACACCGGGGAGCTGTTTTTT.